Listed below are T cell receptor beta chains from one sample, sequenced in a study of blood T cell repertoires in COVID-19. Sequencing was performed with immunoSEQ multiplex PCR; in TCRdb, only in-frame clones are kept and a portion is missing. The data contain 85,000 to 90,000 clones, 65% to 90% of them singletons. Sequences were obtained from peripheral blood. These receptors were collected from an elderly woman with active or convalescent COVID-19. CDR3s leave out the opening cysteine and the closing phenylalanine or tryptophan. The size of a clone is reported for some rows only, either as once, few or many, or as a class for expanded clones.

TRBV19	TRBJ1-3	NA	ASKRGQRGGNTIY
TRBV3-1/TRBV3-2	TRBJ1-5	few	ASSQETGQINQPQH
TRBV15	TRBJ2-3	NA	ATSGRGSDTQY
TRBV5-1	TRBJ2-5	NA	ASSLANYYSGGRETQY
TRBV30	TRBJ1-1	NA	AWSPFSNTEAF
TRBV27	TRBJ2-7	NA	ASSLSLPGNAYEQY
TRBV7-2	TRBJ2-3	NA	ASSLAGTGYTQY
TRBV6-5	TRBJ1-6	NA	ASGEQAYNSPLH
TRBV7-9	TRBJ2-1	NA	ASSLALSYNEQF
TRBV9	TRBJ2-3	once	ASSETWDFIGDTQY
TRBV19	TRBJ1-5	NA	ASSSFMGDRDVQPQH
TRBV11-1	TRBJ2-7	NA	ASSSGTGYYEQY
TRBV29-1	TRBJ2-7	NA	SGVGGTRGEQY
TRBV28	TRBJ1-3	NA	ASSSGSGGVGGNTIY
TRBV5-6	TRBJ2-5	NA	ASSQLAGGQETQY
TRBV29-1	TRBJ2-3	NA	SVEKAGVDTQY
TRBV6-1	TRBJ2-2	NA	ASSDFLAGGPPNTGELF
TRBV30	TRBJ1-1	NA	AWSVQSDEAF
TRBV6-2/TRBV6-3	TRBJ2-2	NA	ASSYSRSRGNTGELF
TRBV5-6	TRBJ2-7	NA	ASSLSLLSYEQY
TRBV19	TRBJ2-2	NA	ASSIGQVLNTGELF
TRBV24-1	TRBJ2-7	NA	ATNPGQAPF
TRBV12-3/TRBV12-4	TRBJ2-5	NA	ASRAGGRTQY
TRBV2	TRBJ2-5	NA	ASKEGPGRQETQY
TRBV20-1	TRBJ2-7	NA	SASQTSGSGEQY
TRBV29-1	TRBJ1-1	NA	SAGAVSTEAF
TRBV12-3/TRBV12-4	TRBJ2-5	NA	ASSGNIETQY
TRBV2	TRBJ2-5	NA	ASSERGTGVGETQY
TRBV27	TRBJ2-6	NA	ASSLWGVSGANVLT
TRBV28	TRBJ2-7	NA	ASSLAESSYEQY
TRBV5-5	TRBJ2-3	NA	ASSLGVAGGADTQY
TRBV2	TRBJ1-1	NA	ASSGTGGRAEAF
TRBV7-2	TRBJ2-5	NA	ASSFQGGQETQY
TRBV6-6	TRBJ2-6	NA	ASSVDRGWANVLT
TRBV20-1	TRBJ1-1	NA	SASLVTEAF
TRBV14	TRBJ1-4	NA	ASSQGINEKLF
TRBV28	TRBJ2-1	once	ASSVPGNHNEQF
TRBV20-1	TRBJ1-5	NA	SVSYPSRRGHQPQH
TRBV25-1	TRBJ1-4	NA	VGSPNEKLF
TRBV5-4	TRBJ2-7	NA	ASSASQGQDSYEQY
TRBV5-1	TRBJ2-6	NA	ARDAGGATGANVLT
TRBV5-1	TRBJ1-4	once	ASSIQGANEKLF
TRBV18	TRBJ1-5	NA	ASSPSDTQPQH
TRBV6-5	TRBJ2-3	few	ASSYSVQGSADTQY
TRBV3-1/TRBV3-2	TRBJ1-2	NA	ASRRKGAPGYT
TRBV5-4	TRBJ2-7	once	ASSLRSGGVNEQY
TRBV27	TRBJ2-7	NA	ASSHGTSGTYEQY
TRBV4-1	TRBJ2-1	NA	ASSQGLAGGDEQF
TRBV21-1	TRBJ2-5	NA	ASNPRKRETQY
TRBV10-3	TRBJ1-6	few	AISRDRSGNSPLH
TRBV10-1	TRBJ2-1	NA	ASSEGTSGDWDEQF
TRBV6-2/TRBV6-3	TRBJ2-5	once	ASSYPTSGGLFQETQY
TRBV10-2	TRBJ2-3	NA	ASSLPGDTQY
TRBV6-5	TRBJ2-1	NA	ASSSGTIVNEQF
TRBV6-5	TRBJ2-7	NA	ASSYDSAGVREQY